Listed below are T cell receptor beta chains from one sample, sequenced in a study of cytomegalovirus exposure and HLA in healthy donors. Assay used: immunoSEQ multiplex PCR; TCRdb lists only in-frame clones, some missing. The sample has 90,000 to 150,000 clones, around 72% seen once. The sample consisted of PBMCs. The receptors were sampled from a woman in her thirties or forties in good health and CMV-seropositive. The CDR3 runs from the conserved cysteine through the conserved F or W. A D gene is named only where the DNA matches it firmly. Clone size appears in some rows only: once, few, many, or a class for an expanded clone.

. TRBD1 TRBJ2-1 TRBV5-1 TGCGCCAGCAGCCTACAGGGGGCTTGGAACAATGAGCAGTTCTTC CASSLQGAWNNEQFF
. TRBD1 TRBJ2-3 TRBV4-3 TGCGCCAGCAGCCAGTCGACAGGGGGCCCAGATACGCAGTATTTT CASSQSTGGPDTQYF
. TRBD1 TRBJ1-4 TRBV5-1 TGCGCCAGCACGGAGATACAGGGGGATGAAAAACTGTTTTTT CASTEIQGDEKLFF
. . TRBJ1-2 TRBV9 TGTGCCAGCAGCGTAGGACAGGCAAACTATGGCTACACCTTC CASSVGQANYGYTF
. . TRBJ2-2 TRBV18 TGTGCCAGCTCACCAAGGCCAGGGGAGAACACCGGGGAGCTGTTTTTT CASSPRPGENTGELFF
. TRBD1 TRBJ2-7 TRBV19 TGTGCCAGTAGCCCTGGGACAGGAAACTACGAGCAGTACTTC CASSPGTGNYEQYF
. TRBD2 TRBJ2-3 TRBV4-1 TGCGCCAGCAGCCAACCGGGACTAGCGAGCACAGATACGCAGTATTTT CASSQPGLASTDTQYF
. . TRBJ1-2 TRBV5-6 TGTGCCAGCAGTCCCACGGGCGGGGGGAACTATGGCTACACCTTC CASSPTGGGNYGYTF
. . TRBJ2-4 TRBV11-2 TGTGCCAGCAGCTTAGTCACAGAAAGGGGCATTCAGTACTTC CASSLVTERGIQYF
few TRBD1 TRBJ2-3 TRBV2 TGTGCCAGCACCTATAGACAGGGGATGGGTAGCACAGATACGCAGTATTTT CASTYRQGMGSTDTQYF
. TRBD1 TRBJ1-2 TRBV6-5 TGTGCCAGCAGTTCGACAGGGGGCGCGTCTGGCTACGCCTTC CASSSTGGASGYAF
. . TRBJ2-3 TRBV9 TGTGCCAGCAGCGCCCGGGACATGAGCGCAGATACGCAGTATTTT CASSARDMSADTQYF
. . TRBJ1-2 TRBV7-2 TGTGCCAGCAGCTTAGAACTCTCTCGGGTAAACTATGGCTACACCTTC CASSLELSRVNYGYTF
. . TRBJ2-1 TRBV6-5 TGTGCCAGCAGTTTCGCGGGGCTTTTGGACAATGAGCAGTTCTTC CASSFAGLLDNEQFF
. . TRBJ1-1 TRBV29-1 TGCAGCGTTGAAGAAAGCCGGGGGAACACTGAAGCTTTCTTT CSVEESRGNTEAFF
. . TRBJ1-5 TRBV4-2 TGTGCCAGCAGCCAAGCTTGGGCAGGGGATAGCAATCAGCCCCAGCATTTT CASSQAWAGDSNQPQHF
. . TRBJ1-1 TRBV18 TGTGCCAGCTCACCATCATTGGAGGTTAACACTGAAGCTTTCTTT CASSPSLEVNTEAFF
. . TRBJ2-1 TRBV25-1 TGTGCCAGCAGCGGGTACAATGAGCAGTTCTTC CASSGYNEQFF
. TRBD1 TRBJ1-1 TRBV2 TGTGCCACAACTGACAGGGTTACTGAAGCTTTCTTT CATTDRVTEAFF
. . TRBJ1-1 TRBV6-5 TGTGCCAGCAGAAAGGACAAACGGCTTTACACTGAAGCTTTCTTT CASRKDKRLYTEAFF
. . TRBJ1-2 TRBV2 TGTGCCAGCAGTGAATTGGCAGCTAACTATGGCTACACCTTC CASSELAANYGYTF
. . TRBJ2-1 TRBV4-3 TGCGCCAGCAGCCAAGACCGGGGGGCCTTCCAGTTCTTC CASSQDRGAFQFF
. . TRBJ1-2 TRBV9 TGTGCCAGCAGCGTAGGTTCGCGGGCGTCAGTCTATGGCTACACCTTC CASSVGSRASVYGYTF
once . TRBJ2-5 TRBV2 TGTGCCAGCAGTTTTATACGGGAGACCCAGTACTTC CASSFIRETQYF
. . TRBJ2-1 TRBV11-3 TGTGCCAGCAGCTCGGAAAGCCGGGGGGCGTCCTACAATGAGCAGTTCTTC CASSSESRGASYNEQFF
. . TRBJ1-1 TRBV5-1 TGCGCCAGCAGCCCACTCCAATCCAAAATGAACACTGAAGCTTTCTTT CASSPLQSKMNTEAFF
once TRBD1 TRBJ2-5 TRBV25-1 TGTGCCAGCAGTGAATCCGAGGGACAGGGGGGAGAGACCCAGTACTTC CASSESEGQGGETQYF
. TRBD1 TRBJ1-2 TRBV9 TGTGCCAGCAGCGGGGACAGACTCTTTGGCTACACCTTC CASSGDRLFGYTF
few . TRBJ2-5 TRBV6-1 TGTGCCAGCAGTGAGGACAGAGAAGAGACCCAGTACTTC CASSEDREETQYF
. TRBD1 TRBJ1-2 TRBV5-1 TGCGCCAGCAGCTTGGGATCCAGGGGGCGCGAAGGCTACACCTTC CASSLGSRGREGYTF
. TRBD2 TRBJ2-3 TRBV5-1 TGCGCCAGCAGCCTAGCGGGGGGGCCGCCAGATACGCAGTATTTT CASSLAGGPPDTQYF
. . TRBJ2-7 TRBV7-2 TGTGCCAGCAGCTTAGGGGGACACCTCTACGAGCAGTACTTC CASSLGGHLYEQYF
few . TRBJ1-3 TRBV9 TGTGCCAGCAGCGTAGATGTAGGAAACACCATATATTTT CASSVDVGNTIYF
. . TRBJ1-5 TRBV7-8 TGTGCCAGCAGCTCCCGGGAACTAGGGGGAGGGCAGCCCCAGCATTTT CASSSRELGGGQPQHF
. . TRBJ1-2 TRBV4-3 TGCGCCAGCAGCCGGGGAGCGGGTTCCTATGGCTACACCTTC CASSRGAGSYGYTF
. . TRBJ2-3 TRBV19 TGTGCCAGCGCCAGGGCGAAAGAAACAGATACGCAGTATTTT CASARAKETDTQYF
. . TRBJ2-3 TRBV4-2 TGTGCCAGCGCGCTCTTAGGGGGCACAGATACGCAGTATTTT CASALLGGTDTQYF
. . TRBJ1-5 TRBV7-2 TGTGCCAGCAGCGTCCCAGGTCAGCCCCAGCATTTT CASSVPGQPQHF
. . TRBJ1-4 TRBV11-2 TGTGCCAGCAGCTTAGGCCCCGCGCGGGAAAAACTGTTTTTT CASSLGPAREKLFF
. TRBD1 TRBJ1-1 TRBV11-3 TGTGCCAGCAGCCTGCGGGACAGGGACACTGAAGCTTTCTTT CASSLRDRDTEAFF
. TRBD1 TRBJ2-7 TRBV6-5 TGTGCCAGCAGCCAGACAGGGGACGAGCAGTACTTC CASSQTGDEQYF
. . TRBJ1-2 TRBV19 TGTGCCAGTAGTCGCAGGGACTATGGCTACACCTTC CASSRRDYGYTF
. TRBD1 TRBJ1-1 TRBV19 TGTGCCACCGCGACGGGGACAGCGAACACTGAAGCTTTCTTT CATATGTANTEAFF
. TRBD1 TRBJ1-4 TRBV4-3 TGCGCCAGCAGCCAAAAGGGACAGGGAAATGAAAAACTGTTTTTT CASSQKGQGNEKLFF
few TRBD2 TRBJ2-7 TRBV5-4 TGTGCCAGCAGCTGGCTCGGGAGGGGGGATCCCAATCCCCAGTACTTC CASSWLGRGDPNPQYF
. . TRBJ1-2 TRBV19 TGTGCCAGTAGCGAAACAACCTCGGGAAACTATGGCTACACCTTC CASSETTSGNYGYTF
. TRBD2 TRBJ2-3 TRBV7-6 TGTGCCAGCAGCGTTAGCGAGCGGGGAATGGATACGCAGTATTTT CASSVSERGMDTQYF
once TRBD2 TRBJ2-5 TRBV11-2 TGTGCCAGCAGCATCGGACTAGCGGGGGGGAGGGAGACCCAGTACTTC CASSIGLAGGRETQYF
. TRBD2 TRBJ2-5 TRBV9 TGTGCCAGCAGCGTAGGGGGGCGGGGGGGCCAAGAGACCCAGTACTTC CASSVGGRGGQETQYF
. . TRBJ2-7 TRBV6-1 TGTGCCAGCAGCTTCGACTGGACCTACGAGCAGTACTTC CASSFDWTYEQYF
. TRBD1 TRBJ1-2 TRBV29-1 TGCAGCGTTTGGACAGGGGGCTCGAGTGGCTACACCTTC CSVWTGGSSGYTF
. . TRBJ2-6 TRBV7-2 TGTGCCAGCAGCTCCCTGACACCCTCTGGGGCCAACGTCCTGACTTTC CASSSLTPSGANVLTF
. . TRBJ1-5 TRBV7-2 TGTGCCAGCAGCCCCACCCCGGGATTTCAGCCCCAGCATTTT CASSPTPGFQPQHF
. . TRBJ2-7 TRBV5-6 TGTGCCAGCAGCTTGGCCGGGCAGGGATACGAGCAGTACTTC CASSLAGQGYEQYF